Presented here are 10 T cell receptor beta chains from one specimen sequenced in a study of T-cell reconstitution after alpha-beta-depleted transplantation in children. Preparation of the TCRbeta library was carried out with unique molecular identifiers. TCRdb processed the PCR reads anew with MiXCR; each CDR3 protein has one entry. The sample has approximately 1,000,000 distinct CDR3 sequences, less than 30% seen once. The sample consisted of PBMCs, mostly from graft donor cells, taken 360 days after TCRalphabeta/CD19-depleted stem cell transplant. The origin of the receptors is a boy under two years old who had a stem cell transplant for SCID, so the T cells may come from the graft donor.

This clonotype was counted only a few times. The chain has TRBV10-3 and TRBJ2-7; no clear D gene. V lost 3 bases and J 2 bases, leaving 14 bases between the germline ends. Germline assignment: CDR1 ENHRY and CDR2 SYGVKD. This CDR3 is 15 amino acids long. The chain's CDR3 is CAISEATLSTYEQYF. As DNA, the CDR3 is TGTGCCATCAGTGAAGCGACACTCTCTACCTACGAGCAGTACTTC.

The chain is built from TRBV7-8 and TRBJ1-2, with D hard to call. The germline V and J ends were trimmed by 1 base and 6 bases, with 9 bases remaining between them. Germline V gene data show CDR1 as SGHVS and CDR2 as FQNEAQ. This CDR3 has 13 amino acids. Written as DNA, the CDR3 is TGTGCCAGCAGCTTAGGCAGGTTGAATGGCTACACCTTC. As protein: CASSLGRLNGYTF.

The rearrangement joins TRBV9 to TRBJ2-5; maybe TRBD2 (6 bases). The CDR3 runs 17 residues. Trimming pared 0 bases from V and 1 base from J, leaving 16 bases between. CDR1 SGDLS and CDR2 YYNGEE come from the germline V gene. CDR3 sequence: CASSVGRSGGTQETQYF. Here the CDR3 DNA reads TGTGCCAGCAGCGTAGGTCGGTCTGGGGGGACCCAAGAGACCCAGTACTTC. Based on the CDR3 plus reference TRBV9 and TRBJ2-5, the full variable domain is DSGVTQTPKHLITATGQRVTLRCSPRSGDLSVYWYQQSLDQGLQFLIQYYNGEERAKGNILERFSAQQFPDLHSELNLSSLELGDSALYFCASSVGRSGGTQETQYFGPGTRLLVL.

The chain carries TRBV5-5 and TRBJ2-1; D remains ambiguous. Trimming took 6 bases from V and 9 from J, leaving 10 bases between them. CDR3 length: 11 residues. Per the germline V gene, CDR1 is SGHKS and CDR2 is YYEKEE (reference sequence). The CDR3 coding sequence is TGTGCCAGCACGAACTGGATTGAGCAGTTCTTC. This gives the protein CASTNWIEQFF.

In its sample, this clonotype was seen a few times. The chain carries TRBV12-3 or TRBV12-4 and TRBJ2-7, with TRBD2 matching 10 bases. Trimming cost V 7 bases and J 4 bases; bases outside gene matches: 13. The CDR3 covers 16 residues. The CDR3 loop reads CASTPGFSGGRYEQYF. The CDR3 nucleotides are TGTGCCAGCACCCCAGGGTTTAGCGGGGGGCGGTACGAGCAGTACTTC.

This clonotype was picked up a small number of times. CDR3 DNA: TGTGCCAGCAGCCAAGCTCAGGGTTATGGTGGCTACACCTTC. It codes for CASSQAQGYGGYTF. This chain connects TRBV3-1 to TRBJ1-2, with D maybe TRBD1 (5 bases). The germline CDR1 and CDR2 sequences are LGHDT and YNNKEL (reference sequence). Trimming took 1 base from V and 7 from J, leaving 13 bases between them. The CDR3 length is 14 residues.

J is TRBJ2-1 and V is TRBV7-9; D unresolved. The CDR3 loop spans 13 amino acids. V lost 2 bases and J 6 bases, leaving 8 bases between the germline ends. Germline V gene data show CDR1 as SEHNR and CDR2 as FQNEAQ (reference sequence). The CDR3: CASSLHQINEQFF. The CDR3 DNA sequence: TGTGCCAGCAGCTTACACCAGATCAATGAGCAGTTCTTC.

The V gene is TRBV20-1, the J gene TRBJ2-1; TRBD2 might be the D (6 bases). In germline, CDR1 is DFQATT, CDR2 SNEGSKA (reference sequence). Deletions cut 4 bases from V and 8 bases from J, with 18 bases between. This CDR3 has 14 residues. The CDR3 spells CSAKRDSSHHEQFF. CDR3 sequence (DNA): TGCAGTGCTAAGAGGGACTCATCACACCATGAGCAGTTCTTC.

This clonotype was observed a handful of times. This chain connects TRBV7-8 to TRBJ1-2, with a possible D match to TRBD1 (6 bases). V was clipped by 1 base and J by 8 bases, with 14 bases between them. Germline CDR1 and CDR2: SGHVS and FQNEAQ. This CDR3 has 14 amino acids. CDR3 nucleotides: TGTGCCAGCAGCTTAGACAGGGCCCTTAAAGGCTACACCTTC. Translating gives CASSLDRALKGYTF.

For the CDR3, the DNA is TGCAGTGCTTCACCCGGGCAGGAGCAGTACTTC. Translation gives CSASPGQEQYF. V and J are TRBV20-1 and TRBJ2-7; the D is unclear. Trimming removed 5 bases from V and 7 bases from J, with 12 bases in between. CDR1 is DFQATT and CDR2 is SNEGSKA in the germline V gene (reference sequence). CDR3 size: 11 residues.